This T cell receptor beta chain is from a study of T cell responses to AZD1222 COVID-19 vaccine. Study-level findings and limits: In the spike-specific TCR repertoire, nearly half reportedly target unmutated variant regions. There were mostly white British donors and more females than males, and clonal diversity was possibly underestimated.

The CDR3 is 15 amino acids. Looked up from germline, CDR1 is SGHTA and CDR2 is FQGNSA. Germline trimming cut 7 bases from V and 0 bases from J; bases unmatched to any gene: 5. This clone came up a few times. The antigen is unknown. The method was immunoSEQ multiplex PCR; TCRdb's version includes in-frame clones alone and lacks a portion of them. The data contain 200,000 to 250,000 clones, 90% to 95% of them singletons. The starting material was peripheral blood, obtained on day 0 of MenACWY control vaccination. The chain couples TRBV7-2 to TRBJ2-1; 8 nucleotides line up with TRBD1. This receptor was taken from an adult in good health. CDR3: CASTPDRASYNEQFF. CDR3 bases: TGTGCCAGCACCCCGGACAGGGCCTCCTACAATGAGCAGTTCTTC. The whole variable domain, remainder taken from reference TRBV7-2 and TRBJ2-1, is GAGVSQSPSNKVTEKGKDVELRCDPISGHTALYWYRQSLGQGLEFLIYFQGNSAPDKSGLPSDRFSAERTGGSVSTLTIQRTQQEDSAVYLCASTPDRASYNEQFFGPGTRLTVL.